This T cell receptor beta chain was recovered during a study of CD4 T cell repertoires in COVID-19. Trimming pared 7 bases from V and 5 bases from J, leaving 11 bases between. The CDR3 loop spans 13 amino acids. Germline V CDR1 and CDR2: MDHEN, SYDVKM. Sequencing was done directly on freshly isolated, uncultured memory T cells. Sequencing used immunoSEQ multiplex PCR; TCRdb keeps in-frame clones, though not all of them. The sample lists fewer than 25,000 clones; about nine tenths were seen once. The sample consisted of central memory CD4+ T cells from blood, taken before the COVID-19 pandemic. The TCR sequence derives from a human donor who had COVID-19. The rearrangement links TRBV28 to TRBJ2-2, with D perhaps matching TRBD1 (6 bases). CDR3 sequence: CASTGVITGELFF. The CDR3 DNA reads TGTGCCAGCACAGGGGTAATAACCGGGGAGCTGTTTTTT.